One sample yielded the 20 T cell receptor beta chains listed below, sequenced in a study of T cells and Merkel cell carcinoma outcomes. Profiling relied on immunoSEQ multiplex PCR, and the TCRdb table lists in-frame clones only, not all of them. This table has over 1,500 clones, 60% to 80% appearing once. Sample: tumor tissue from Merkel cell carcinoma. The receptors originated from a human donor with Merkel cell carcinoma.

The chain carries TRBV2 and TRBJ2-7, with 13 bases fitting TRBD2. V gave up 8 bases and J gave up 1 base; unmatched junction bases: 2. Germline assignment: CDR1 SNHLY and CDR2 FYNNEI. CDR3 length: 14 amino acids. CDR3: CASRGLAGSYEQYF. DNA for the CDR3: TGTGCCAGCCGGGGACTAGCGGGGTCCTACGAGCAGTACTTC. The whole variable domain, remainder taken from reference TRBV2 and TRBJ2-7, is EPEVTQTPSHQVTQMGQEVILRCVPISNHLYFYWYRQILGQKVEFLVSFYNNEISEKSEIFDDQFSVERPDGSNFTLKIRSTKLEDSAMYFCASRGLAGSYEQYFGPGTRLTVT.

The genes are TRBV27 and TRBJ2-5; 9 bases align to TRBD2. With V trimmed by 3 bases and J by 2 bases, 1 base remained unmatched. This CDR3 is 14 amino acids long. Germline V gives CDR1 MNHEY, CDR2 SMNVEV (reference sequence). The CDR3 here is CASSFSGRQETQYF. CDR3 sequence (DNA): TGTGCCAGCAGTTTTAGCGGGAGACAAGAGACCCAGTACTTC.

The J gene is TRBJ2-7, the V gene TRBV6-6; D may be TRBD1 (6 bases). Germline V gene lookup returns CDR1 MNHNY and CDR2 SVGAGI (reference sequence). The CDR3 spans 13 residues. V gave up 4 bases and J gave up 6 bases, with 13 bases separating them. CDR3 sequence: CASSSGARGEQYF. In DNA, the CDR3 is TGTGCCAGCAGTTCAGGGGCTCGGGGCGAGCAGTACTTC.

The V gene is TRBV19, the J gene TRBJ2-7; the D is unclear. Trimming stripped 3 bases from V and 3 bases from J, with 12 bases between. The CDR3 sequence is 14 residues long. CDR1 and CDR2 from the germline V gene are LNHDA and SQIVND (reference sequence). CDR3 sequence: CASSIGRIGYEQYF. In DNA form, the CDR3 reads TGTGCCAGTAGTATCGGCAGGATAGGCTACGAGCAGTACTTC. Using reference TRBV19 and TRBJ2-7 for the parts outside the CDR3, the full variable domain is DGGITQSPKYLFRKEGQNVTLSCEQNLNHDAMYWYRQDPGQGLRLIYYSQIVNDFQKGDIAEGYSVSREKKESFPLTVTSAQKNPTAFYLCASSIGRIGYEQYFGPGTRLTVT.

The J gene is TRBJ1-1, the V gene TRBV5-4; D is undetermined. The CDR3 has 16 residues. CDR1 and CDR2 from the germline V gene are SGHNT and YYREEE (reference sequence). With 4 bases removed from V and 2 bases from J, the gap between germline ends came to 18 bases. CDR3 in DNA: TGTGCCAGCAGCAGACGTACGGTCCTCCTTAACACTGAAGCTTTCTTT. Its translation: CASSRRTVLLNTEAFF.

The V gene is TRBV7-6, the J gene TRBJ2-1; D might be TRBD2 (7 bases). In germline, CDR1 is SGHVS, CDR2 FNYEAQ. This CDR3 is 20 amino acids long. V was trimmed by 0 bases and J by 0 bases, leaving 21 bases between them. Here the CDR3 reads CASSLAPGVSGTSSYNEQFF. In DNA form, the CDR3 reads TGTGCCAGCAGCTTAGCGCCCGGGGTCAGCGGGACAAGCTCCTACAATGAGCAGTTCTTC. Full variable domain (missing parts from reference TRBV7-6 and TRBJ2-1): GAGVSQSPRYKVTKRGQDVALRCDPISGHVSLYWYRQALGQGPEFLTYFNYEAQQDKSGLPNDRFSAERPEGSISTLTIQRTEQRDSAMYRCASSLAPGVSGTSSYNEQFFGPGTRLTVL.

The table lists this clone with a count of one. CDR3 region: CASSLGQGGNQPQYF. The DNA of the CDR3 is TGTGCCAGCAGCCTAGGACAGGGTGGCAATCAGCCCCAGTATTTT. This chain joins TRBV5-5 and TRBJ1-5; 8 bases agree with TRBD1. Near its end, the DNA agrees better with TRBJ2-3, so the J call may be wrong. The length of the CDR3 is 15 residues. The germline CDR1 and CDR2 sequences are SGHKS and YYEKEE (reference sequence).

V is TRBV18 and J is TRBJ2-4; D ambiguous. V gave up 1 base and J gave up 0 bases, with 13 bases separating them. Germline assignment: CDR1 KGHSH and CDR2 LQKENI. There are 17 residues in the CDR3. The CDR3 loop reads CASSPQPDLLAKNIQYF. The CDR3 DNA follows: TGTGCCAGCTCACCACAGCCTGACCTGCTAGCCAAAAACATTCAGTACTTC.

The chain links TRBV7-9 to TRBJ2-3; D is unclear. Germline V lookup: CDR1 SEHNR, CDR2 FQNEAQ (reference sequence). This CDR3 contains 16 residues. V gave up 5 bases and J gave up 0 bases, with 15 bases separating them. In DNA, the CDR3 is TGTGCCAGCAGCCCGTGGGCTACGAGAAGCACAGATACGCAGTATTTT. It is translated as CASSPWATRSTDTQYF.

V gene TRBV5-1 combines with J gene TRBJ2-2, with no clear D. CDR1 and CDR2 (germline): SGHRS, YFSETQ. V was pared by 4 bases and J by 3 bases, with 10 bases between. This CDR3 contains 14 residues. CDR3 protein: CASSQLVDTGELFF. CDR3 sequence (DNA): TGCGCCAGCAGCCAATTAGTGGACACCGGGGAGCTGTTTTTT.

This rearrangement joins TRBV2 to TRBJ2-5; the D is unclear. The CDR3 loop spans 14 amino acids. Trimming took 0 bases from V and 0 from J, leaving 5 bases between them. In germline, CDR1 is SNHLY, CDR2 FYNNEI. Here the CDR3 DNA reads TGTGCCAGCAGTGAAGCCGTTTACCAAGAGACCCAGTACTTC. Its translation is CASSEAVYQETQYF.

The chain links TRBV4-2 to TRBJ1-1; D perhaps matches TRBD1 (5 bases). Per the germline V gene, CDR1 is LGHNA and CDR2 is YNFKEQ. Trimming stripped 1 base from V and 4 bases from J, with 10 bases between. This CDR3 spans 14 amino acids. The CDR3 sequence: CASSQGVGTTEAFF. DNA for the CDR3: TGTGCCAGCAGCCAAGGGGTGGGGACCACTGAAGCTTTCTTT.

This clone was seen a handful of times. The DNA of the CDR3 is TGTGCCAGCGAGACAGGGTTGGCTAACTATGGCTACACCTTC. The encoded protein is CASETGLANYGYTF. The gene calls are TRBV6-6 and TRBJ1-2, with TRBD1 identical over 7 bases. CDR1 and CDR2 from the germline V gene are MNHNY and SVGAGI (reference sequence). The CDR3 has 14 residues. J lost 0 bases, V lost 8 bases, and 6 bases had no gene match.

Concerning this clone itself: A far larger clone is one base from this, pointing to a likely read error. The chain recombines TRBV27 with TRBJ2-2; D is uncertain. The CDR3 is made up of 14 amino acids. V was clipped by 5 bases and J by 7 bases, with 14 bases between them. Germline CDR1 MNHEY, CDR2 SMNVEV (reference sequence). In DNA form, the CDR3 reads TGTGCCAGCAGTGGCGGCCCGTGGATCGGGGAGCTGTTTTTT. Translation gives CASSGGPWIGELFF.

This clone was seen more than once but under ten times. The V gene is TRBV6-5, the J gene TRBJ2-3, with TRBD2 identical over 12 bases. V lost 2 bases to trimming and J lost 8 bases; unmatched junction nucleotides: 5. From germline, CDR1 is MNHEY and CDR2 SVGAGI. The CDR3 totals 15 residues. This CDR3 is CASSYTSGRTPTQYF. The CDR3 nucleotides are TGTGCCAGCAGTTACACTAGCGGGAGGACCCCTACGCAGTATTTT.

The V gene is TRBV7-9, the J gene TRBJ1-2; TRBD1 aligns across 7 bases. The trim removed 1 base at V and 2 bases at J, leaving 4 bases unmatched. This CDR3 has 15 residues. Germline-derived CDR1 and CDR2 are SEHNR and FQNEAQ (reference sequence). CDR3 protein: CASSLGQGGNYGYTF. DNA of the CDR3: TGTGCCAGCAGCTTAGGTCAGGGGGGGAACTATGGCTACACCTTC.

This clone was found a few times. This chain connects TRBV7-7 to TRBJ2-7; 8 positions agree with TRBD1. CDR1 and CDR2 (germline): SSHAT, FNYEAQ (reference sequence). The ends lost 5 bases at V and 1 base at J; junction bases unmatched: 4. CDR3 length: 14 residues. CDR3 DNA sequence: TGTGCCAGCAGCCCCAGGGGGCGATCCTACGAGCAGTACTTC. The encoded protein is CASSPRGRSYEQYF.

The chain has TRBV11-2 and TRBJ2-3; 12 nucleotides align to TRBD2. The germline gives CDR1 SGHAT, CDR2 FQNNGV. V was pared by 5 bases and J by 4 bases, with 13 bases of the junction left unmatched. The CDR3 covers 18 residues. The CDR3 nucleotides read TGTGCCAGCAGCCCTCACAGACTAGCGGGAGTGGGGTCAGATACGCAGTATTTT. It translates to CASSPHRLAGVGSDTQYF. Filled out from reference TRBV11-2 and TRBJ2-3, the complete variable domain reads EAGVAQSPRYKIIEKRQSVAFWCNPISGHATLYWYQQILGQGPKLLIQFQNNGVVDDSQLPKDRFSAERLKGVDSTLKIQPAKLEDSAVYLCASSPHRLAGVGSDTQYFGPGTRLTVL.

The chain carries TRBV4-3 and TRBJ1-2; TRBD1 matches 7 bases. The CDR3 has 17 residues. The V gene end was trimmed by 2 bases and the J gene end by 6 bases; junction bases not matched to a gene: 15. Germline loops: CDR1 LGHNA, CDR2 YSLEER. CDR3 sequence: CASSQLTRGQRVHGYTF. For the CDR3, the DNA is TGCGCCAGCAGCCAACTAACTAGGGGACAGCGTGTGCATGGCTACACCTTC.

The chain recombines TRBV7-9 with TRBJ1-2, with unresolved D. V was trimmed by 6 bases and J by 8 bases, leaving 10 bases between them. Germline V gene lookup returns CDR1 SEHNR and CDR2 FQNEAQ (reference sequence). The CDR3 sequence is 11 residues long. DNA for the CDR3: TGTGCCAGCAGTTCCGAACGGGGCTACACCTTC. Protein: CASSSERGYTF.